The clone carrying this T cell receptor (beta chain) was detected many times. As yet, its antigen is unknown. This specimen belongs to a study of T cell repertoires in cytomegalovirus infection. Turning to the study itself: Shared public TCR beta signatures pointed to both CMV infection and a matching HLA type. Broader study findings: Summed frequency of shared TCR beta families picked out CMV carriers who also had the relevant HLA. HLA-C-restricted, CMV-specific TCR beta clonotypes were dominant ex vivo.

The CDR3 is made up of 13 amino acids. In germline, CDR1 is LNHDA, CDR2 SQIVND (reference sequence). V was pared by 4 bases and J by 5 bases, with 11 bases between. TCRdb redid the calling of the reads with MiXCR, one entry per CDR3 protein. The repertoire consists of a few hundred thousand distinct CDR3 sequences, with roughly 13% occurring once and the leading ten covering around 8.8%. V and J are TRBV19 and TRBJ1-2, with unresolved D. The clonotype originates from a human donor in good health (CMV status not recorded). Some clones in this sample may be carry-over from other donors' samples. Sequencing was done on a sample of PBMCs. The chain's CDR3 is CASSTRTEYGYTF. The CDR3 nucleotides read TGTGCCAGTAGTACTAGGACGGAATATGGCTACACCTTC.